The clone carrying this T cell receptor beta chain was recorded once. The antigen is not known. The data stem from a study of T cells in Graves' hyperthyroidism and ophthalmopathy. Researchers took RNA transcripts and amplified the TCR beta CDR3 regions from them. TCR CDR3 underwent first-round RT-PCR with the HTBI primer set. MiXCR was run by TCRdb on the multiplex PCR reads, yielding one entry per CDR3 protein. The sample has around 600,000 distinct CDR3 sequences, just under 45% seen once; the top ten hold approximately 7.2%. Germline V gene sequence: CDR1 SQVTM, CDR2 ANQGSEA. The CDR3 length is 12 residues. The V end was cut by 4 bases, the J end by 2 bases, with 8 bases between. General observations from the study: Stable hyperthyroidism and ophthalmopathy were separated using 13 V-J signatures. Ophthalmopathy, as predicted by the model, came a median about seven months after the prediction. Most thyroid clonotypes with frequency above 0.001 were detected in blood.

The chain recombines TRBV29-1 with TRBJ1-2; the D is unclear. The sequence was collected from an adult man with Graves' disease, either hyperthyroidism or ophthalmopathy (not recorded which). Sample: peripheral blood or thyroid tissue (not recorded which). The CDR3 loop is CSVAARNYGYTF. The CDR3 region has the DNA TGCAGCGTTGCGGCCAGGAACTATGGCTACACCTTC.